This T cell receptor beta chain was profiled in a study of shared clonotypes between healthy human individuals. Broader study findings: Rarefaction analysis demonstrated incomplete sorted-subset sequencing notwithstanding large depth.

To note about this clone: Its antigen is undetermined.

Here immunoSEQ multiplex PCR was the method, and the copy in TCRdb shows in-frame clones only, minus some. Altogether 2 million to 2.5 million clones are present, around 93% being singletons, with the ten largest covering around 0.35%. Germline assignment: CDR1 SGHAT and CDR2 FQNNGV. J lost 4 bases, V lost 3 bases, and 14 bases had no gene match. This CDR3 spans 19 amino acids. This clonotype was obtained from a man between 18 and 35 years old in good health. Some clones in this sample may be carry-over from other donors' samples. The V call is TRBV11-2, the J call TRBJ2-1; 11 bases fit TRBD2. The sample consisted of naive CD4+ T cells from PBMCs. As to subset: CD45RA+ positively selected. CDR3 DNA sequence: TGTGCCAGCAGCTTCTATTGGCGTCCTAGCGGGAGGCAATACAATGAGCAGTTCTTC. Translating it yields CASSFYWRPSGRQYNEQFF.